These 19 T cell receptor beta chains were sequenced from one sample in a study of control samples from healthy donors and cancer patients. Assay used: immunoSEQ multiplex PCR; TCRdb lists only in-frame clones, some missing. The table has about 110,000 clones, about 89% seen once. The sample consisted of blood. Source of these receptors: a woman aged 50 to 60 in good health.

The gene calls are TRBV5-1 and TRBJ2-2; possible D gene TRBD1, 5 bases. Trimming removed 6 bases from V and 4 bases from J, with 10 bases in between. The CDR3 is made up of 13 amino acids. Germline loops: CDR1 SGHRS, CDR2 YFSETQ. The CDR3 protein is CASTQGATGELFF. In nucleotides, the CDR3 is TGCGCCAGCACCCAGGGTGCCACCGGGGAGCTGTTTTTT. The full variable domain, its missing parts supplied by reference TRBV5-1 and TRBJ2-2, is KAGVTQTPRYLIKTRGQQVTLSCSPISGHRSVSWYQQTPGQGLQFLFEYFSETQRNKGNFPGRFSGRQFSNSRSEMNVSTLELGDSALYLCASTQGATGELFFGEGSRLTVL.

This clone is a singleton in its sample. The chain couples TRBV19 to TRBJ2-5; 12 nucleotides agree with TRBD1. The CDR3 sequence is 15 residues long. Germline V gene sequence: CDR1 LNHDA, CDR2 SQIVND (reference sequence). The ends lost 9 bases at V and 4 bases at J; junction bases unmatched: 9. The CDR3 protein is CASRGRDRGLETQYF. The CDR3 DNA follows: TGTGCCAGCCGAGGGAGGGACAGGGGGCTAGAGACCCAGTACTTC. Filled out from reference TRBV19 and TRBJ2-5, the complete variable domain reads DGGITQSPKYLFRKEGQNVTLSCEQNLNHDAMYWYRQDPGQGLRLIYYSQIVNDFQKGDIAEGYSVSREKKESFPLTVTSAQKNPTAFYLCASRGRDRGLETQYFGPGTRLLVL.

The chain is built from TRBV7-2 and TRBJ2-1; 10 bases agree with TRBD2. CDR1 is SGHTA and CDR2 is FQGNSA in the germline V gene. With 3 bases clipped from V and 7 bases from J, the junction kept 6 bases outside the gene matches. The CDR3 spans 15 residues. In DNA form, the CDR3 reads TGTGCCAGCAGCTTCGAAGCGGGAGGGTCTAATGAGCAGTTCTTC. Its protein product is CASSFEAGGSNEQFF.

J is TRBJ2-6 and V is TRBV7-2; weak D call: TRBD2 (7 bases). The germline V and J ends were trimmed by 1 base and 4 bases, with 14 bases remaining between them. The germline V gene encodes CDR1 SGHTA and CDR2 FQGNSA. The CDR3 is 17 amino acids. The CDR3 here is CASSLGFGGPGANVLTF. For the CDR3, the DNA is TGTGCCAGCAGCTTAGGCTTCGGGGGGCCCGGGGCCAACGTCCTGACTTTC.

The chain recombines TRBV30 with TRBJ1-5; 7 bases match TRBD1. CDR3 length: 15 residues. Germline trimming cut 2 bases from V and 13 bases from J; bases unmatched to any gene: 17. CDR1 is GTSNPN and CDR2 is SVGIG in the germline V gene (reference sequence). CDR3 nucleotides: TGTGCCTGGAGTAAGGCGGACAGGACGGACGCCGATCAGCATTTT. It translates to CAWSKADRTDADQHF.

The chain links TRBV9 to TRBJ2-1; 7 positions match TRBD2. Trimming took 9 bases from V and 1 from J; bases not matched to a gene: 10. Germline V gene data show CDR1 as SGDLS and CDR2 as YYNGEE. The CDR3 is made up of 15 amino acids. For the CDR3, the DNA is TGTGCCACTAGCGGTGGCGGGGGTTCCTACAATGAGCAGTTCTTC. Translation: CATSGGGGSYNEQFF.

This chain uses TRBV9 with TRBJ2-7; weak D call: TRBD2 (5 bases). The CDR3 sequence is 13 residues long. Germline assignment: CDR1 SGDLS and CDR2 YYNGEE. The V and J ends lost 3 bases and 9 bases respectively, with 16 bases between them. The CDR3 DNA is TGTGCCAGCAGCGGCACCCCAGAGGGCTGGCAGTACTTC. Its protein product is CASSGTPEGWQYF.

This chain's CDR3 is CASRRGTSILDTQYF. Written as DNA, the CDR3 is TGCGCCAGCAGAAGAGGGACTAGCATCCTAGATACGCAGTATTTT. J is TRBJ2-3 and V is TRBV5-1; 9 bases line up with TRBD2. The V gene's germline CDR1 is SGHRS and CDR2 YFSETQ. V gave up 5 bases and J gave up 5 bases; unmatched junction bases: 9. The length of the CDR3 is 15 residues.

This clone was seen only a few times. This chain connects TRBV10-2 to TRBJ1-1; TRBD1 might be the D (6 bases). V lost 3 bases, J lost 8 bases, and 16 bases lay in between. This CDR3 spans 14 amino acids. Germline-derived CDR1 and CDR2 are WSHSY and SAAADI. CDR3 in DNA: TGCGCCAGCAGTGAACCGGGACATTTTGTGGAAGCTTTCTTT. Translated, it gives CASSEPGHFVEAFF.

The chain uses TRBV30 and TRBJ2-1; possibly TRBD2 for D (6 bases). Germline CDR1 reads GTSNPN; CDR2 reads SVGIG (reference sequence). V lost 0 bases to trimming and J lost 3 bases, with 15 bases between them. The CDR3 extends over 16 amino acids. The CDR3 sequence is CAWSVLGGSGYNEQFF. CDR3 DNA: TGTGCCTGGAGTGTACTTGGGGGGAGCGGCTACAATGAGCAGTTCTTC.

This chain joins TRBV7-3 and TRBJ1-6, with 7 bases lining up with TRBD1. V shed 4 bases and J 10 bases; nucleotides not matched to a gene: 10. This CDR3 contains 15 residues. Germline CDR1 SGHTA, CDR2 FQGTGA. CDR3 sequence: CASSSTGVGGSPLHF. The CDR3 DNA is TGTGCCAGCAGCTCTACAGGGGTTGGGGGGTCACCCCTCCACTTT. The full variable domain, with the rest looked up from reference TRBV7-3 and TRBJ1-6, is GAGVSQTPSNKVTEKGKYVELRCDPISGHTALYWYRQSLGQGPEFLIYFQGTGAADDSGLPNDRFFAVRPEGSVSTLKIQRTERGDSAVYLCASSSTGVGGSPLHFGNGTRLTVT.

The chain employs TRBV27 and TRBJ1-2; D is unresolved. The CDR3 has 14 residues. Germline V gene lookup returns CDR1 MNHEY and CDR2 SMNVEV (reference sequence). The V and J ends lost 0 bases and 0 bases respectively, with 5 bases between them. The CDR3 DNA reads as TGTGCCAGCAGTTTATCCCTGGCTAACTATGGCTACACCTTC. Protein: CASSLSLANYGYTF.

This clone was counted between two and nine times. The CDR3 spells CASSTSGSRGETQYF. Here the CDR3 DNA reads TGTGCCAGCAGCACTAGCGGCTCGAGGGGAGAGACCCAGTACTTC. V gene TRBV11-2 combines with J gene TRBJ2-5, with TRBD2 matching 8 bases. From germline, CDR1 is SGHAT and CDR2 FQNNGV. V shed 5 bases, J shed 4 bases, and the junction held 9 bases outside the gene matches. The CDR3 spans 15 residues.

The chain links TRBV5-1 to TRBJ1-1; the D is unclear. The length of the CDR3 is 14 residues. Germline CDR1 and CDR2: SGHRS and YFSETQ. Trimming took 0 bases from V and 0 from J, leaving 6 bases between them. CDR3 bases: TGCGCCAGCAGCTTGGAAGGGATGAACACTGAAGCTTTCTTT. Amino acid sequence: CASSLEGMNTEAFF.

This chain connects TRBV15 to TRBJ1-2; D might be TRBD1 (5 bases). The CDR3 length is 17 residues. Germline V gene data show CDR1 as LNHNV and CDR2 as YYDKDF (reference sequence). V was clipped by 0 bases and J by 8 bases, with 22 bases between them. The CDR3 coding sequence is TGTGCCACCAGCAGAGATAGAAGGGATGGCAGGGTGGGAGGCTACACCTTC. It translates to CATSRDRRDGRVGGYTF.

V gene TRBV29-1 combines with J gene TRBJ1-2, with TRBD1 as a possible D gene (5 bases). The CDR3 has 13 residues. Per the germline V gene, CDR1 is SQVTM and CDR2 is ANQGSEA. Trimming took 3 bases from V and 6 from J, leaving 14 bases between them. As DNA, the CDR3 is TGCAGCGTTGATGGGGCTGAGAGGCATGGCTACACCTTC. Translation: CSVDGAERHGYTF.

V gene TRBV5-6 combines with J gene TRBJ1-3; D gene unclear. The CDR3 length is 15 residues. V was pared by 2 bases and J by 5 bases, with 14 bases between. Germline loops: CDR1 SGHDT, CDR2 YYEEEE. The CDR3: CASSFYWQERNTIYF. CDR3 coding DNA: TGTGCCAGCAGCTTCTACTGGCAGGAACGAAACACCATATATTTT. The full variable domain, rest sourced from reference TRBV5-6 and TRBJ1-3, is DAGVTQSPTHLIKTRGQQVTLRCSPKSGHDTVSWYQQALGQGPQFIFQYYEEEERQRGNFPDRFSGHQFPNYSSELNVNALLLGDSALYLCASSFYWQERNTIYFGEGSWLTVV.

The genes are TRBV7-9 and TRBJ2-5, with TRBD2 as a possible D gene (8 bases). V gave up 5 bases and J gave up 5 bases, with 21 bases separating them. The CDR3 runs to 16 residues. Germline V lookup: CDR1 SEHNR, CDR2 FQNEAQ (reference sequence). CDR3 sequence reads: CASSQTGNGLAETQYF. Written as DNA, the CDR3 is TGTGCCAGCAGCCAGACAGGGAACGGACTAGCCGAGACCCAGTACTTC.

The J gene is TRBJ1-4, the V gene TRBV30; no definite D call. This CDR3 is 14 amino acids long. Germline CDR1 is GTSNPN and CDR2 is SVGIG (reference sequence). V shed 3 bases and J shed 8 bases, with 16 bases lying between them. The chain's CDR3 is CAWSPLQAGEKLFF. The DNA for the CDR3 is TGTGCCTGGAGCCCGTTGCAGGCCGGGGAAAAACTGTTTTTT.